The clone carrying this T cell receptor (beta chain) has only a few counts. The data stem from a study of patients and donors after allogeneic stem cell transplantation. This CDR3 spans 15 amino acids. Deletions cut 4 bases from V and 6 bases from J, with 18 bases between. Per the germline V gene, CDR1 is LGHNA and CDR2 is YNFKEQ. TCRdb reanalysed the RT-PCR reads using MiXCR and keeps one entry per CDR3 protein. The table lists roughly 250,000 distinct CDR3 sequences, roughly an eighth of them singletons. The clonotype comes from a human donor who was either an allogeneic HSCT recipient or a stem cell or donor lymphocyte infusion donor (not recorded which). It is not recorded whose cells these are; they may come from a transplant donor. The sequenced material came from blood, either unsorted or a sorted T cell fraction (not recorded which). This chain links TRBV4-2 with TRBJ1-1, with a weak D call TRBD1 (5 bases). CDR3: CASSLGEAGEAEAFF. CDR3 DNA: TGTGCCAGCAGCCTCGGGGAGGCGGGGGAAGCTGAAGCTTTCTTT.